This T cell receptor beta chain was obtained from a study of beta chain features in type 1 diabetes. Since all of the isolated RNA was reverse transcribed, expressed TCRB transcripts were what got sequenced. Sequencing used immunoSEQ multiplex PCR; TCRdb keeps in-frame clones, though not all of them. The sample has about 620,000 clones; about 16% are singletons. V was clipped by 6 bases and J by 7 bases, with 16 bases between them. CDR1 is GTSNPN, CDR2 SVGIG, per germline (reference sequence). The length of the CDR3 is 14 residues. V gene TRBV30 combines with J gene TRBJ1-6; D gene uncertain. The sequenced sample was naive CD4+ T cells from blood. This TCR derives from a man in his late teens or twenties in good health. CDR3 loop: CACKPETWNSPLHF. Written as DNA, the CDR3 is TGTGCCTGCAAACCAGAAACGTGGAATTCACCCCTCCACTTT.